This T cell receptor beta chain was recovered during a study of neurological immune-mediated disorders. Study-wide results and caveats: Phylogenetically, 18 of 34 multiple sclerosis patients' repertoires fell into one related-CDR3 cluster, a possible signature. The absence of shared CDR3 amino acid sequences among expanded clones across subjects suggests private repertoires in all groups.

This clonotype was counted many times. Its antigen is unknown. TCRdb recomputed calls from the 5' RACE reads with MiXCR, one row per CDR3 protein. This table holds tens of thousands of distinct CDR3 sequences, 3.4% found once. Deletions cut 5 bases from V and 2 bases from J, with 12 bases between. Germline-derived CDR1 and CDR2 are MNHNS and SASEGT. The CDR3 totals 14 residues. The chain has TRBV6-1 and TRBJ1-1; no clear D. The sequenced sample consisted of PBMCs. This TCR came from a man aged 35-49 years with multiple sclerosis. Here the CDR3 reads CASSPNTGNTEAFF. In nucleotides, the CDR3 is TGTGCCAGCAGTCCTAACACGGGAAACACTGAAGCTTTCTTT.